This TCR beta chain was found in a study of blood T cell repertoires in COVID-19. The CDR3 has 18 amino acids. Germline V CDR1 and CDR2: SGHTA, FQGTGA. V was pared by 2 bases and J by 0 bases, with 7 bases of the junction left unmatched. Assay used: immunoSEQ multiplex PCR; TCRdb lists only in-frame clones, some missing. Seen here are about 160,000 clones, approximately 85% observed once, and the top ten hold approximately 1.2%. Sample: peripheral blood. This chain joins TRBV7-3 and TRBJ2-6, with 7 bases identical to TRBD1. The clonotype was recovered from a man in his 60s who had recovered from COVID-19. Here the CDR3 DNA reads TGTGCCAGCAGCTTAGGTAGGGACAGAAGCTCTGGGGCCAACGTCCTGACTTTC. Amino acid sequence: CASSLGRDRSSGANVLTF. Together with reference TRBV7-3 and TRBJ2-6, the CDR3 gives the full variable domain: GAGVSQTPSNKVTEKGKYVELRCDPISGHTALYWYRQSLGQGPEFLIYFQGTGAADDSGLPNDRFFAVRPEGSVSTLKIQRTERGDSAVYLCASSLGRDRSSGANVLTFGAGSRLTVL.